This entry lists 10 T cell receptor beta chains sequenced from one sample in a study of radiation and T cells in renal cell carcinoma. The repertoire was sequenced with immunoSEQ multiplex PCR; TCRdb's copy has only in-frame clones and lacks some. This table has roughly 3,600 clones, around 75% appearing once. Treatment described: treatment-naive control, cytoreductive nephrectomy. The sequences come from tumor tissue, collected from a patient whose treatment was nephrectomy without radiotherapy. The receptor set was obtained from a man between 50 and 59 years old with renal cell carcinoma.

This clone came up a few times. This chain uses TRBV27 with TRBJ1-1; TRBD1 matches 10 bases. The junction had 5 bases not matched to a gene; V was cut back by 3 bases and J by 4 bases. Germline CDR1 reads MNHEY; CDR2 reads SMNVEV (reference sequence). CDR3 length equals 15 residues. CDR3 amino acids: CASSFTTGGFTEAFF. The CDR3 nucleotides are TGTGCCAGCAGTTTCACGACAGGGGGCTTCACTGAAGCTTTCTTT.

This chain joins TRBV30 and TRBJ1-4, with 11 positions matching TRBD1. The germline V gene has CDR1 GTSNPN and CDR2 SVGIG (reference sequence). This CDR3 has 14 amino acids. Unmatched junction bases numbered 5, after V lost 4 bases and J lost 7 bases. The CDR3 DNA sequence: TGTGCCTGGATGGGACAGGGGGTCAGTGAAAAACTGTTTTTT. Amino acids: CAWMGQGVSEKLFF.

This clone has only a few counts. The chain employs TRBV29-1 and TRBJ2-7; D not resolved. The CDR3 consists of 13 residues. The germline V gene encodes CDR1 SQVTM and CDR2 ANQGSEA. The germline V and J ends were trimmed by 6 bases and 2 bases, with 14 bases remaining between them. CDR3 region: CSVASWVTYEQYF. DNA of the CDR3: TGCAGCGTGGCTTCATGGGTTACCTACGAGCAGTACTTC.

This clone was counted only a few times. V is TRBV19 and J is TRBJ1-1; 7 positions agree with TRBD1. V gave up 7 bases and J gave up 1 base; unmatched junction bases: 12. The CDR3 consists of 16 residues. The germline gives CDR1 LNHDA, CDR2 SQIVND (reference sequence). The CDR3, as DNA: TGTGCCAGTATTGGGAGGGACAGACAAGGGAACACTGAAGCTTTCTTT. Amino acid sequence: CASIGRDRQGNTEAFF.

V is TRBV28 and J is TRBJ1-5; the D gene is possibly TRBD1 (6 bases). The CDR3 length is 16 residues. Trimming stripped 3 bases from V and 2 bases from J, with 14 bases between. Germline loops: CDR1 MDHEN, CDR2 SYDVKM. DNA of the CDR3: TGTGCCAGCAGTTTTAGAACAGGGACGGGCAATCAGCCCCAGCATTTT. Residues: CASSFRTGTGNQPQHF. Filled out from reference TRBV28 and TRBJ1-5, the complete variable domain reads DVKVTQSSRYLVKRTGEKVFLECVQDMDHENMFWYRQDPGLGLRLIYFSYDVKMKEKGDIPEGYSVSREKKERFSLILESASTNQTSMYLCASSFRTGTGNQPQHFGDGTRLSIL.

The chain recombines TRBV6-5 with TRBJ1-2; 7 bases match TRBD1. Per germline, CDR1 MNHEY and CDR2 SVGAGI. J lost 8 bases, V lost 5 bases, and 8 bases had no gene match. The CDR3 sequence is 13 residues long. Here the CDR3 DNA reads TGTGCCAGCAGTCGACAGGGAAGTGAAGGCTACACCTTC. It specifies CASSRQGSEGYTF.

This rearrangement joins TRBV11-3 to TRBJ2-1, with 15 bases lining up with TRBD2. CDR3 length: 17 residues. Germline assignment: CDR1 SGHNT and CDR2 YENEEA. J gave up 7 bases and V 5 bases, and 9 bases lay outside the gene matches. CDR3 region: CASSPRTSGRGGNEQFF. The CDR3 DNA is TGTGCCAGCAGCCCCCGGACTAGCGGGAGGGGAGGAAATGAGCAGTTCTTC.

V usage is TRBV25-1 and J usage is TRBJ2-4; 7 bases are a match to TRBD2. The germline V gene has CDR1 MGHDK and CDR2 SYGVNS. The CDR3 spans 11 residues. Trimming at V came to 4 bases and at J to 13 bases, leaving 4 bases not matched to a gene. The DNA of the CDR3 is TGTGCCAGCAGTGGACCGGGACTACAGTACTTC. The encoded protein is CASSGPGLQYF. Looking up the rest from reference TRBV25-1 and TRBJ2-4 gives the full variable domain: EADIYQTPRYLVIGTGKKITLECSQTMGHDKMYWYQQDPGMELHLIHYSYGVNSTEKGDLSSESTVSRIRTEHFPLTLESARPSHTSQYLCASSGPGLQYFGAGTRLSVL.

The chain joins TRBV18 to TRBJ2-2; 11 nucleotides agree with TRBD1. V dropped 2 bases and J dropped 4; count of bases not matched to a gene: 0. Germline-derived CDR1 and CDR2 are KGHSH and LQKENI. CDR3 length equals 15 residues. The CDR3 loop reads CASSPGTGGTGELFF. The DNA for the CDR3 is TGTGCCAGCTCACCAGGGACAGGGGGCACCGGGGAGCTGTTTTTT.

The chain couples TRBV28 to TRBJ2-3; 9 bases align to TRBD2. The CDR3 totals 15 residues. After removal of 4 bases from V and 3 bases from J, the junction contained 5 bases not matched to a gene. Germline V gene data show CDR1 as MDHEN and CDR2 as SYDVKM. This CDR3 reads CASSSAGGATDTQYF. The CDR3 region has the DNA TGTGCCAGCAGTTCCGCGGGGGGGGCAACAGATACGCAGTATTTT.